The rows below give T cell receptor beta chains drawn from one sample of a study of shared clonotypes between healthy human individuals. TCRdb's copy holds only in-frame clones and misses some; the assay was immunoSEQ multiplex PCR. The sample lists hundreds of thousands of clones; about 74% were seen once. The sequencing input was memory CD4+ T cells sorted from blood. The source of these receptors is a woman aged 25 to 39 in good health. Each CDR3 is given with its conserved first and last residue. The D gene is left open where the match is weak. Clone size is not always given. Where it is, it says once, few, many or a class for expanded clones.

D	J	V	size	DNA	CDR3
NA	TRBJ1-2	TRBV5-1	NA	TGCGCCAGCAGCTTGACAGGCCTCAAGGATGGCTACACCTTC	CASSLTGLKDGYTF
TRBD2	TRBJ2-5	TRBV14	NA	TGTGCCAGCAGCCCCCGGACTAGCGGGCACAGCCAAGAGACCCAGTACTTC	CASSPRTSGHSQETQYF
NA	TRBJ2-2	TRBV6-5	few	TGTGCCAGCAGTTACTCTGGGGCGACCGGGGAGCTGTTTTTT	CASSYSGATGELFF
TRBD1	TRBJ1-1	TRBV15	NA	TGTGCCACCAGCAGGCGGTCAGGGGGCGTAGACACTGAAGCTTTCTTT	CATSRRSGGVDTEAFF
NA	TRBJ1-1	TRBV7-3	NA	TGTGCCAGCAGCTTATCCGGGGGCCGTGAAGCTTTCTTT	CASSLSGGREAFF
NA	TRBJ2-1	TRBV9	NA	TGTGCCAGCAGCGTAGACACCATTTCCTACAATGAGCAGTTCTTC	CASSVDTISYNEQFF
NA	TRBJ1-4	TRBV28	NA	TGTGCCAGCAGGGGACCGACCGCAACTAATGAAAAACTGTTTTTT	CASRGPTATNEKLFF
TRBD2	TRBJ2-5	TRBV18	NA	TGTGCCAGCTCCCTAGGAGCGGGAGAAGAGACCCAGTACTTC	CASSLGAGEETQYF
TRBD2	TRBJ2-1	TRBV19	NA	TGTGCCAGTAGTATAGAACTAGCGGGAGGTAGGAATGAGCAGTTCTTC	CASSIELAGGRNEQFF
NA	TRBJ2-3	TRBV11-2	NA	TGTGCCAGCAGCTCCCCATTTCGGCGGGTGAGCACAGATACGCAGTATTTT	CASSSPFRRVSTDTQYF
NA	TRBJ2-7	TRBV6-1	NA	TGTGCCAGCAGCGAGAATTCCAGGGAGAGCGAGCAGTACTTC	CASSENSRESEQYF
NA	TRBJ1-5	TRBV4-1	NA	TGCGCCAGCAGCCAGGTGTTGACTGCGGGGAATCAGCCCCAGCATTTT	CASSQVLTAGNQPQHF
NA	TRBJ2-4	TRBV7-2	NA	TGTGCCAGCAGCTTATGGCAGCGGGTGGACGGAAACATTCAGTACTTC	CASSLWQRVDGNIQYF
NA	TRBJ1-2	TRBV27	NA	TGTGCCAGCACCTCCCCCGGGGGGGCCTATGGCTACACCTTC	CASTSPGGAYGYTF
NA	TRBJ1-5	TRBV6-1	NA	TGTGCCAGCAGTCGGGGATTCAATCAGCCCCAGCATTTT	CASSRGFNQPQHF
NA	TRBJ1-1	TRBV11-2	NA	TGTGCCAGCGCTCCACAGCGGGACACTGAAGCTTTCTTT	CASAPQRDTEAFF
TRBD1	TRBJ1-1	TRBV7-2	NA	TGTGCCAGCAGCCCGTCCGGGACAGGGAACACTGAAGCTTTCTTT	CASSPSGTGNTEAFF
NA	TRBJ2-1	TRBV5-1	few	TGCGCCAGCAGCTTGGACAATGCCCTCTACAATGAGCAGTTCTTC	CASSLDNALYNEQFF
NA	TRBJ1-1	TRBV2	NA	TGTGCCAGCAGTCCGCGCCCTGAAGCTTTCTTT	CASSPRPEAFF
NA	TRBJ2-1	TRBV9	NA	TGTGCCAGCAGCGCCCCAGGTCGGGGGCAGTTCTTC	CASSAPGRGQFF
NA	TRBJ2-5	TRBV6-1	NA	TGTGCCAGCTATCCACGGGCTCGGGAGGAGACCCAGTACTTC	CASYPRAREETQYF